This is a list of T cell receptor beta chains from one sample in a study of blood T cell repertoires in COVID-19. Only in-frame clones appear in the TCRdb table, and some are missing; sequencing was by immunoSEQ multiplex PCR. The repertoire has 200,000 to 300,000 clones, 75% to 90% of them found once; the top ten carry about 4%. Material for sequencing was peripheral blood. The receptors were gathered from a woman aged 40 to 49 with acute or convalescent COVID-19. Each CDR3 is given with its conserved first and last residue. The D gene is left open where the match is weak. Not every row has a clone size; where given, it reads once, few, many or a size class.

clone_size	v_call	j_call	d_call	cdr3_aa	cdr3_nt
once	TRBV7-3	TRBJ2-3	.	CASSLGSGDTQYF	TGTGCCAGCAGCCTGGGTTCGGGAGATACGCAGTATTTT
.	TRBV2	TRBJ1-1	TRBD1	CASRDGQGPNTEAFF	TGTGCCAGCAGGGACGGACAGGGGCCGAACACTGAAGCTTTCTTT
.	TRBV4-1	TRBJ2-5	TRBD1	CASSRTGQMGETQYF	TGCGCCAGCAGCCGGACAGGGCAAATGGGGGAGACCCAGTACTTC
.	TRBV6-5	TRBJ2-5	.	CASRRDFQETQYF	TGTGCCAGCAGAAGGGACTTCCAAGAGACCCAGTACTTC
.	TRBV5-8	TRBJ1-3	.	CASSPQTSTDLNTIYF	TGTGCCAGCAGCCCCCAAACATCGACAGACCTGAACACCATATATTTT
.	TRBV2	TRBJ2-2	TRBD2	CASSPSGGPGTGELFF	TGTGCCAGCAGTCCTAGCGGGGGGCCCGGCACCGGGGAGCTGTTTTTT
.	TRBV2	TRBJ2-2	TRBD2	CASSVRGGTGELFF	TGTGCCAGCAGTGTACGGGGAGGGACCGGGGAGCTGTTTTTT
.	TRBV6-6	TRBJ2-3	TRBD2	CASGSLSGGTDTQYF	TGTGCCAGCGGGTCTCTTAGCGGGGGAACAGATACGCAGTATTTT
.	TRBV6-5	TRBJ1-3	TRBD1	CASSRTTGTGNTIYF	TGTGCCAGCAGTAGAACGACAGGGACTGGAAACACCATATATTTT
.	TRBV27	TRBJ1-1	TRBD1	CASSFRQGKAFF	TGTGCCAGCAGTTTCCGACAGGGGAAAGCTTTCTTT
.	TRBV21-1	TRBJ2-3	.	CASSPGQGGTDTQYF	TGTGCCAGCAGCCCGGGACAGGGGGGGACAGATACGCAGTATTTT
once	TRBV20-1	TRBJ1-2	TRBD1	CSAIEGAGNYGYTF	TGCAGTGCTATTGAGGGGGCTGGTAACTATGGCTACACCTTC
.	TRBV9	TRBJ1-1	.	CASSVLGQSNTEAFF	TGTGCCAGCAGCGTCCTTGGACAGTCGAACACTGAAGCTTTCTTT
.	TRBV7-2	TRBJ1-2	.	CASSPPSPEGYTF	TGTGCCAGCAGCCCACCCTCCCCAGAAGGCTACACCTTC
.	TRBV5-1	TRBJ2-5	.	CASSSTGEETQYF	TGCGCCAGCAGCTCGACAGGAGAAGAGACCCAGTACTTC
.	TRBV25-1	TRBJ1-2	.	CASSAAGDYGYTF	TGTGCCAGCAGTGCAGCGGGCGATTATGGCTACACCTTC
.	TRBV12-3/TRBV12-4	TRBJ2-4	TRBD1	CASSRDRVSIQYF	TGTGCCAGCAGCAGGGACAGGGTGAGCATTCAGTACTTC
.	TRBV15	TRBJ2-6	TRBD1	CATSAEGTGGGNVLTF	TGTGCCACCAGCGCCGAAGGGACAGGGGGGGGCAACGTCCTGACTTTC
.	TRBV4-1	TRBJ1-4	TRBD1	CASSQRQGTNEKLFF	TGCGCCAGCAGCCAGAGACAGGGGACTAATGAAAAACTGTTTTTT
.	TRBV6-5	TRBJ1-2	TRBD1	CASRDRVGEAGYTF	TGTGCCAGCAGGGACAGGGTCGGGGAGGCTGGCTACACCTTC
few	TRBV5-1	TRBJ1-1	.	CASRVPIQGNTEAFF	TGCGCCAGCAGGGTCCCAATACAGGGGAACACTGAAGCTTTCTTT
.	TRBV6-5	TRBJ2-1	TRBD2	CASSKTSGGAGEQFF	TGTGCCAGCAGTAAGACTAGCGGGGGGGCCGGTGAGCAGTTCTTC
.	TRBV12-3/TRBV12-4	TRBJ1-1	TRBD1	CASSSQGGTEAFF	TGTGCCAGCAGTTCCCAGGGGGGAACTGAAGCTTTCTTT
.	TRBV3-1/TRBV3-2	TRBJ2-3	.	CASSQEGRSTDTQYF	TGTGCCAGCAGCCAAGAGGGGCGAAGCACAGATACGCAGTATTTT
.	TRBV5-1	TRBJ1-1	TRBD1	CASSWGQPGQNEAFF	TGCGCCAGCAGCTGGGGCCAACCGGGACAGAATGAAGCTTTCTTT
.	TRBV5-4	TRBJ1-2	.	CASSLGGGSGGYTF	TGTGCCAGCAGCTTGGGGGGTGGGAGCGGCGGCTACACCTTC
few	TRBV6-5	TRBJ2-5	.	CASSGQPQETQYF	TGTGCCAGCAGCGGACAGCCCCAAGAGACCCAGTACTTC
.	TRBV7-2	TRBJ1-1	.	CASSLAWREAFF	TGTGCCAGCAGCTTAGCATGGAGGGAAGCTTTCTTT
.	TRBV5-1	TRBJ1-5	.	CASSPGGGDQPQHF	TGCGCCAGCAGCCCCGGAGGAGGGGATCAGCCCCAGCATTTT
.	TRBV4-2	TRBJ1-3	.	CASSPAGRDSGNTIYF	TGTGCCAGCAGCCCTGCAGGCCGCGACTCTGGAAACACCATATATTTT
.	TRBV9	TRBJ2-5	TRBD2	CASSVGGSGVKETQYF	TGTGCCAGCAGCGTAGGGGGTAGCGGGGTCAAAGAGACCCAGTACTTC
.	TRBV2	TRBJ1-4	.	CASRPRQVNEKLFF	TGTGCCAGCAGGCCCCGCCAGGTCAATGAAAAACTGTTTTTT
few	TRBV19	TRBJ1-4	.	CASKDRDFATNEKLFF	TGTGCCAGTAAAGACCGGGACTTCGCAACTAATGAAAAACTGTTTTTT
.	TRBV6-5	TRBJ1-1	.	CASRQGWGTEAFF	TGTGCCAGCAGACAGGGATGGGGGACTGAAGCTTTCTTT